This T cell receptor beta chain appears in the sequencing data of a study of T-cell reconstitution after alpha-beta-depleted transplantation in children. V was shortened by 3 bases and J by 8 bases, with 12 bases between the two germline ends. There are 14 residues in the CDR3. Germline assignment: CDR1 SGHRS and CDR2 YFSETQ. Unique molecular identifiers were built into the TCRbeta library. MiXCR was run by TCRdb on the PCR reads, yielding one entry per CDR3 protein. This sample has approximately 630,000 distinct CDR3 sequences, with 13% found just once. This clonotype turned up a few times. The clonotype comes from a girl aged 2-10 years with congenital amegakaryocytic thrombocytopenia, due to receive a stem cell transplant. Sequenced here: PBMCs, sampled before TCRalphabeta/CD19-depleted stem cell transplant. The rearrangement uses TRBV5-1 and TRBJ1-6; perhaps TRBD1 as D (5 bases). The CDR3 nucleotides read TGCGCCAGCAGCTGGGGAGGGGACGATTCACCCCTCCACTTT. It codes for CASSWGGDDSPLHF. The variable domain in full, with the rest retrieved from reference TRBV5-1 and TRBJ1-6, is KAGVTQTPRYLIKTRGQQVTLSCSPISGHRSVSWYQQTPGQGLQFLFEYFSETQRNKGNFPGRFSGRQFSNSRSEMNVSTLELGDSALYLCASSWGGDDSPLHFGNGTRLTVT.